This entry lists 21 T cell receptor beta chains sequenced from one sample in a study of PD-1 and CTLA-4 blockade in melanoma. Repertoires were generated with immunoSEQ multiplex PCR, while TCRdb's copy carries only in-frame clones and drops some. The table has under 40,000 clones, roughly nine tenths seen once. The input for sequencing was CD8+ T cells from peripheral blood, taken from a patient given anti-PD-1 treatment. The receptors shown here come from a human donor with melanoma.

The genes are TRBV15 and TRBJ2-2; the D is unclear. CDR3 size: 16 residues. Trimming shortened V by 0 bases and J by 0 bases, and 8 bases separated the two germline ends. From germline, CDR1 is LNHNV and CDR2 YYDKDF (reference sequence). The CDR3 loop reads CATSRDRVANTGELFF. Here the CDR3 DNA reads TGTGCCACCAGCAGAGATAGGGTCGCGAACACCGGGGAGCTGTTTTTT.

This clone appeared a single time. In DNA, the CDR3 is TGTGCCAGCAGCCCCGGGACAGGGGACGCTTTCTTT. The encoded protein is CASSPGTGDAFF. V is TRBV7-9 and J is TRBJ1-1; 10 nucleotides align to TRBD1. V gave up 5 bases and J gave up 11 bases; unmatched junction bases: 5. The CDR3 spans 12 residues. Germline CDR1 SEHNR, CDR2 FQNEAQ (reference sequence).

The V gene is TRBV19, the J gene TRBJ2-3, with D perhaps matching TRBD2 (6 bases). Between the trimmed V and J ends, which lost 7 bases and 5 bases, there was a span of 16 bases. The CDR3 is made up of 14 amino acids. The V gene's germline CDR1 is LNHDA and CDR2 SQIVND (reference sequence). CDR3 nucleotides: TGTGCCAGTAAACTCGGGGGTTTAGTAGATACGCAGTATTTT. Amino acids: CASKLGGLVDTQYF. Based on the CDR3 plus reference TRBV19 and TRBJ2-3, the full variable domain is DGGITQSPKYLFRKEGQNVTLSCEQNLNHDAMYWYRQDPGQGLRLIYYSQIVNDFQKGDIAEGYSVSREKKESFPLTVTSAQKNPTAFYLCASKLGGLVDTQYFGPGTRLTVL.

The CDR3 DNA reads TGTGCCAGCAGTCCGAGACAGGTCTACGAGCAGTACTTC. Translating it yields CASSPRQVYEQYF. The chain is built from TRBV27 and TRBJ2-7; D possibly corresponds to TRBD1 (6 bases). Germline V gives CDR1 MNHEY, CDR2 SMNVEV (reference sequence). The CDR3 sequence is 13 residues long. The V end was cut by 5 bases, the J end by 3 bases, with 11 bases between.

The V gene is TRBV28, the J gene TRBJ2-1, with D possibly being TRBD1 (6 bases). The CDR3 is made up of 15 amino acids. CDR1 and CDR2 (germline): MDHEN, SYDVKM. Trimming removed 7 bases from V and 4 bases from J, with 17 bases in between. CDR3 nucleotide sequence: TGTGCCAGCATCAAGGACAGAGAGGGGTACAATGAGCAGTTCTTC. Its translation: CASIKDREGYNEQFF.

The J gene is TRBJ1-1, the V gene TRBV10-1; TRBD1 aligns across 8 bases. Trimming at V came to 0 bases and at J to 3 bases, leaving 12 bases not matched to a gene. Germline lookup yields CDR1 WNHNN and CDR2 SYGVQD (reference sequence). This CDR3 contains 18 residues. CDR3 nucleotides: TGCGCCAGCAGTGAGTCTGGGAGACAGGGGCCTTCTTACACTGAAGCTTTCTTT. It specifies CASSESGRQGPSYTEAFF.

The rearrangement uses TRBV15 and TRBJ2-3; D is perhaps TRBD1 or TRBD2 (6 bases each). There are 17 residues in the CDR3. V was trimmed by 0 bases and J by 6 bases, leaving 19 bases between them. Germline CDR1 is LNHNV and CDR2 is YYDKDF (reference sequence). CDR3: CATSRDTLEGGADTQYF. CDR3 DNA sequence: TGTGCCACCAGCAGAGATACCCTGGAGGGGGGAGCCGATACGCAGTATTTT.

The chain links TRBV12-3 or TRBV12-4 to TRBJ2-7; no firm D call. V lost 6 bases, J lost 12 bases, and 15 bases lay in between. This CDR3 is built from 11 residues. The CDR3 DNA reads TGTGCCAGCAGCAGTCTAGGAGATGCGTACTTC. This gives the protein CASSSLGDAYF.

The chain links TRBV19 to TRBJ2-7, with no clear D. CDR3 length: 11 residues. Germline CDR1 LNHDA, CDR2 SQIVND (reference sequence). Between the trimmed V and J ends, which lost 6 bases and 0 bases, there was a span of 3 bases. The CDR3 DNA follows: TGTGCCAGTAGCAACTCCTACGAGCAGTACTTC. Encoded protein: CASSNSYEQYF.

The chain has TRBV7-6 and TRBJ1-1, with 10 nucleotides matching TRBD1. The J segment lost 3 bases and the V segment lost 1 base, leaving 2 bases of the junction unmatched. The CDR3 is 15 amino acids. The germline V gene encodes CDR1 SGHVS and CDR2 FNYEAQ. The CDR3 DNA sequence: TGTGCCAGCAGCTTAGGACAGGGGGCGGACACTGAAGCTTTCTTT. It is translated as CASSLGQGADTEAFF.

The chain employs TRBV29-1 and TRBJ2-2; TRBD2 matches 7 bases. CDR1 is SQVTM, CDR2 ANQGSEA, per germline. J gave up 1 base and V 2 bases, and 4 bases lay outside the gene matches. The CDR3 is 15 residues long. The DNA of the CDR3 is TGCAGCGTTGAATTTGCGGGGGTGAACACCGGGGAGCTGTTTTTT. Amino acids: CSVEFAGVNTGELFF.

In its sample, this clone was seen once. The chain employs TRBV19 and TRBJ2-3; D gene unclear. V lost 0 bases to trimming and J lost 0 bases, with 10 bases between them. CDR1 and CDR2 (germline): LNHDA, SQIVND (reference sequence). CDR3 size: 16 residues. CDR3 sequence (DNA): TGTGCCAGTAGTATAGACAAAGGACCGAGCACAGATACGCAGTATTTT. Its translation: CASSIDKGPSTDTQYF.

The chain's CDR3 is CASRRKRQGSPYEQYF. The DNA of the CDR3 is TGTGCCAGCAGGAGGAAGCGACAGGGGAGTCCCTACGAGCAGTACTTC. The chain combines TRBV6-4 with TRBJ2-7; 8 nucleotides agree with TRBD1. The V gene end was trimmed by 6 bases and the J gene end by 2 bases; junction bases not matched to a gene: 12. In germline, CDR1 is MRHNA, CDR2 SNTAGT. The CDR3 covers 16 residues.

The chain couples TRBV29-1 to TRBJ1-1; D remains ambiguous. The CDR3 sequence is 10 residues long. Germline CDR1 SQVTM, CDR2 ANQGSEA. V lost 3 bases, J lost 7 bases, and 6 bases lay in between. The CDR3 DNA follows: TGCAGCGTTGACTTCGGTGAAGCTTTCTTT. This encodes CSVDFGEAFF.

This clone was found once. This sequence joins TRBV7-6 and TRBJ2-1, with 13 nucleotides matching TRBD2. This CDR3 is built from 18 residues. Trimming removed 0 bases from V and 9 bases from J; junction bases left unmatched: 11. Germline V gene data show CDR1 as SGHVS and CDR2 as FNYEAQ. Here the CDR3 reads CASSLALAGGPVWGEQFF. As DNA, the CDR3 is TGTGCCAGCAGCTTAGCACTAGCGGGGGGGCCGGTTTGGGGTGAGCAGTTCTTC.

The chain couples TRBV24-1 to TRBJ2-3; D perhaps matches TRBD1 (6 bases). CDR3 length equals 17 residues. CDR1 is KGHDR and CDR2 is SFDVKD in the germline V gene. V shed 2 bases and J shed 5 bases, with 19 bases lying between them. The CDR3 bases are TGTGCCACCAGTGATTGGGACACAGGGCCCGTCCGAGATACGCAGTATTTT. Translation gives CATSDWDTGPVRDTQYF.

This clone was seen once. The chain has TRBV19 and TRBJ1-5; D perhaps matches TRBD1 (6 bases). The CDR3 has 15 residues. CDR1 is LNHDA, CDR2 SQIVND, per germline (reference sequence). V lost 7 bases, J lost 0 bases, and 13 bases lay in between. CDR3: CASTLDSLSNQPQHF. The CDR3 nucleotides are TGTGCCAGTACTCTGGACAGTCTTAGCAATCAGCCCCAGCATTTT.

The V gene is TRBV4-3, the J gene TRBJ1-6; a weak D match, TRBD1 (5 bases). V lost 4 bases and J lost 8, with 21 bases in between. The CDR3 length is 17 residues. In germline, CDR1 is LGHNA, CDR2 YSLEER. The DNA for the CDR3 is TGCGCCAGCAGCCCCGCGTGGGATGGGGCAGTGGATTCACCCCTCCACTTT. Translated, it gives CASSPAWDGAVDSPLHF.

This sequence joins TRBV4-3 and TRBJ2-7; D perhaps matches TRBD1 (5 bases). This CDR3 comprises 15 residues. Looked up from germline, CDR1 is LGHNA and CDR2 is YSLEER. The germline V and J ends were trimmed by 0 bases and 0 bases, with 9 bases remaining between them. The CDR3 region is CASSQDRALSYEQYF. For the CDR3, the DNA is TGCGCCAGCAGCCAAGACAGGGCCCTCTCCTACGAGCAGTACTTC.

CDR3 bases: TGTGCCAGCAGTTTCGACCCCGGACAGGGGGCTGAGACAGATACGCAGTATTTT. This codes for CASSFDPGQGAETDTQYF. This sequence joins TRBV28 and TRBJ2-3; 11 nucleotides align to TRBD1. Unmatched junction bases numbered 11, after V lost 3 bases and J lost 3 bases. The CDR3 is 18 amino acids. Germline assignment: CDR1 MDHEN and CDR2 SYDVKM.

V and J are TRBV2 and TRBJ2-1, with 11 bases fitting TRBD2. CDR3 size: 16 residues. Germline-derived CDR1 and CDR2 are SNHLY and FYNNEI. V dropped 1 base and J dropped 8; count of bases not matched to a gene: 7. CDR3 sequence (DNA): TGTGCCAGCAGTGAAGGAGAGACTAGCGGGGACGATGAGCAGTTCTTC. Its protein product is CASSEGETSGDDEQFF.